Listed below are T cell receptor beta chains from one sample, sequenced in a study of blood T cell repertoires in COVID-19. Sequencing used immunoSEQ multiplex PCR; TCRdb keeps in-frame clones, though not all of them. The repertoire consists of about 170,000 clones, with around four fifths occurring once and the leading ten covering 9.1%. Sequenced sample: peripheral blood. Receptors were obtained from a woman older than 75 with active or convalescent COVID-19. Each CDR3 is given with its conserved first and last residue. D genes are given only for firm matches. Part of the rows lack a size; the others show once, few, many or a class for expanded clones.

clone_size: few
j_call: TRBJ1-1
d_call: NA
v_call: TRBV2
cdr3_aa: CASSEFQGNTEAFF
cdr3_nt: TGTGCCAGCAGTGAGTTCCAGGGGAACACTGAAGCTTTCTTT

clone_size: NA
j_call: TRBJ2-6
d_call: NA
v_call: TRBV7-3
cdr3_aa: CASSSLASGANVLTF
cdr3_nt: TGTGCCAGCAGCTCACTAGCTTCTGGGGCCAACGTCCTGACTTTC

clone_size: NA
j_call: TRBJ1-1
d_call: NA
v_call: TRBV6-2/TRBV6-3
cdr3_aa: CASSPTPLNTEAFF
cdr3_nt: TGTGCCAGCAGTCCGACACCTTTGAACACTGAAGCTTTCTTT

clone_size: once
j_call: TRBJ1-6
d_call: NA
v_call: TRBV7-2
cdr3_aa: CASSFGFSSYNSPLHF
cdr3_nt: TGTGCCAGCAGCTTTGGTTTTAGCTCCTATAATTCACCCCTCCACTTT

clone_size: few
j_call: TRBJ1-2
d_call: NA
v_call: TRBV30
cdr3_aa: CAWSVGPRGYTF
cdr3_nt: TGTGCCTGGAGTGTTGGGCCCCGTGGCTACACCTTC

clone_size: NA
j_call: TRBJ1-2
d_call: TRBD1
v_call: TRBV3-1/TRBV3-2
cdr3_aa: CASSPPQNRGEYGYTF
cdr3_nt: TGTGCCAGCAGCCCCCCACAGAACAGGGGAGAGTATGGCTACACCTTC

clone_size: NA
j_call: TRBJ1-2
d_call: NA
v_call: TRBV6-5
cdr3_aa: CASSYDWYGYTF
cdr3_nt: TGTGCCAGCAGTTACGACTGGTATGGCTACACCTTC

clone_size: few
j_call: TRBJ2-2
d_call: TRBD1
v_call: TRBV9
cdr3_aa: CAYYRDRGANTGELFF
cdr3_nt: TGTGCCTACTACCGGGACAGGGGGGCGAACACCGGGGAGCTGTTTTTT

clone_size: NA
j_call: TRBJ1-2
d_call: TRBD1
v_call: TRBV9
cdr3_aa: CASSRPGQGMGGYTF
cdr3_nt: TGTGCCAGCAGCAGACCGGGACAGGGGATGGGTGGCTACACCTTC

clone_size: NA
j_call: TRBJ2-3
d_call: NA
v_call: TRBV4-1
cdr3_aa: CASSQDLLGGQIGTDTQYF
cdr3_nt: TGCGCCAGCAGCCAAGATCTCTTGGGGGGGCAAATAGGAACAGATACGCAGTATTTT

clone_size: NA
j_call: TRBJ1-4
d_call: TRBD1
v_call: TRBV5-1
cdr3_aa: CASSLAGGGNEKLFF
cdr3_nt: TGCGCCAGCAGCTTGGCAGGGGGTGGGAATGAAAAACTGTTTTTT

clone_size: NA
j_call: TRBJ2-3
d_call: NA
v_call: TRBV7-2
cdr3_aa: CASSLAQGPDTQYF
cdr3_nt: TGTGCCAGCAGCTTAGCGCAGGGTCCAGATACGCAGTATTTT

clone_size: NA
j_call: TRBJ1-5
d_call: NA
v_call: TRBV6-2/TRBV6-3
cdr3_aa: CASSSAGLNNQPQHF
cdr3_nt: TGTGCCAGCAGTTCCGCGGGACTGAACAATCAGCCCCAGCATTTT

clone_size: NA
j_call: TRBJ2-3
d_call: NA
v_call: TRBV6-4
cdr3_aa: CASSPDPSTDTQYF
cdr3_nt: TGTGCCAGCAGCCCAGATCCTAGCACAGATACGCAGTATTTT

clone_size: NA
j_call: TRBJ2-2
d_call: TRBD2
v_call: TRBV6-1
cdr3_aa: CASSGTSGGPYTGELFF
cdr3_nt: TGTGCCAGCAGTGGGACTAGCGGGGGACCCTACACCGGGGAGCTGTTTTTT

clone_size: NA
j_call: TRBJ1-1
d_call: NA
v_call: TRBV19
cdr3_aa: CASSYGDMRGNTEAFF
cdr3_nt: TGTGCCAGTAGTTACGGGGACATGAGAGGGAACACTGAAGCTTTCTTT

clone_size: few
j_call: TRBJ2-3
d_call: TRBD1
v_call: TRBV5-1
cdr3_aa: CASTGTGGADTQYF
cdr3_nt: TGCGCCAGTACTGGGACAGGGGGCGCAGATACGCAGTATTTT

clone_size: NA
j_call: TRBJ1-1
d_call: TRBD1
v_call: TRBV4-1
cdr3_aa: CASNSDRGSMNTEAFF
cdr3_nt: TGCGCCAGCAACTCCGACAGGGGCAGCATGAACACTGAAGCTTTCTTT

clone_size: NA
j_call: TRBJ1-5
d_call: NA
v_call: TRBV18
cdr3_aa: CASSPRQATTNQPQHF
cdr3_nt: TGTGCCAGCTCACCACGGCAGGCGACCACCAATCAGCCCCAGCATTTT

clone_size: NA
j_call: TRBJ2-1
d_call: TRBD2
v_call: TRBV5-1
cdr3_aa: CASSLSSGGPNEQFF
cdr3_nt: TGCGCCAGCAGCTTGAGTAGCGGGGGACCTAATGAGCAGTTCTTC

clone_size: NA
j_call: TRBJ1-1
d_call: TRBD1
v_call: TRBV5-4
cdr3_aa: CASKSGGRTEAFF
cdr3_nt: TGTGCCAGCAAATCAGGGGGCAGGACTGAAGCTTTCTTT

clone_size: NA
j_call: TRBJ2-2
d_call: NA
v_call: TRBV12-3/TRBV12-4
cdr3_aa: CASSPRLAGELFF
cdr3_nt: TGTGCCAGCAGTCCACGACTAGCCGGGGAGCTGTTTTTT